This T cell receptor (beta chain) was sequenced for a study of beta chain features in type 1 diabetes. Expressed TCRB transcripts were sequenced because the isolated RNA had all been reverse transcribed beforehand. Mean read depth for naive, central memory and regulatory T cell samples was approximately 3.57 million reads. Only in-frame clones appear in the TCRdb table, and some are missing; sequencing was by immunoSEQ multiplex PCR. The sample has some 900,000 clones; roughly 16% are singletons. Germline CDR1 and CDR2: SGHTA and FQGNSA. V trimming: 2 bases; J trimming: 6 bases; junction bases outside the gene matches: 9. This CDR3 has 16 residues.

The chain links TRBV7-2 to TRBJ2-7; TRBD2 matches 11 bases. Input material: naive CD4+ T cells from blood. The clonotype was recovered from a woman under 30 in good health. The CDR3 DNA reads as TGTGCCAGCAGCTTAAGCCCGGGACTAGCGGCACTCGAGCAGTACTTC. Translated, it gives CASSLSPGLAALEQYF.